Listed here are 24 T cell receptor beta chains from one sample, sequenced in a study of vaccination effects on CD4 cells after COVID-19. No cognate antigen is known for these TCRs. Once cultured for more than nine days, the cells underwent separation to obtain CD4+ T cells. As their vaccination, participants received two doses of either BNT162b2 or mRNA-1273. TCRdb's table, derived via immunoSEQ multiplex PCR, lists solely in-frame clones and lacks some. The sample has 47,000 or so clones, roughly 72% seen once. The sequencing here drew on CD4+ T cells from PBMCs cultured without peptide, taken after COVID-19 vaccination. Every receptor here comes from a human donor who received a COVID-19 vaccine.

The rearrangement uses TRBV5-1 and TRBJ1-1; perhaps TRBD1 as D (5 bases). The germline V and J ends were trimmed by 6 bases and 3 bases, with 18 bases remaining between them. Germline V gives CDR1 SGHRS, CDR2 YFSETQ. This CDR3 has 15 residues. CDR3 region: CASTGRTGEDTEAFF. The CDR3, as DNA: TGCGCCAGCACCGGACGAACAGGCGAGGACACTGAAGCTTTCTTT. The variable domain in full, completed from reference TRBV5-1 and TRBJ1-1, reads KAGVTQTPRYLIKTRGQQVTLSCSPISGHRSVSWYQQTPGQGLQFLFEYFSETQRNKGNFPGRFSGRQFSNSRSEMNVSTLELGDSALYLCASTGRTGEDTEAFFGQGTRLTVV.

The chain employs TRBV2 and TRBJ1-2; perhaps TRBD1 as D (5 bases). The CDR3 length is 11 residues. Germline V gene sequence: CDR1 SNHLY, CDR2 FYNNEI. Trimming pared 7 bases from V and 7 bases from J, leaving 10 bases between. The CDR3 DNA follows: TGTGCCAGCACCGGGACTTTTGGCTACACCTTC. As protein: CASTGTFGYTF.

V gene TRBV12-3 or TRBV12-4 combines with J gene TRBJ2-5; D not certain. The ends were cut back, 3 bases at V and 5 bases at J, with 7 bases in the middle. CDR3 length: 12 amino acids. CDR3 loop: CASSFSTETQYF. For the CDR3, the DNA is TGTGCCAGCAGTTTCTCAACCGAGACCCAGTACTTC.

This clone was found a few times. The J gene is TRBJ2-7, the V gene TRBV19; D call uncertain. V shed 0 bases and J shed 2 bases, with 2 bases lying between them. CDR3 length: 12 amino acids. Germline-derived CDR1 and CDR2 are LNHDA and SQIVND (reference sequence). CDR3 nucleotides: TGTGCCAGTAGTATAGATCCCTACGAGCAGTACTTC. Residues: CASSIDPYEQYF.

This clone was detected a few times. The chain has TRBV2 and TRBJ2-1; TRBD2 matches 8 bases. V was clipped by 4 bases and J by 4 bases; unmatched bases: 3. The CDR3 runs 14 residues. In germline, CDR1 is SNHLY, CDR2 FYNNEI. CDR3 amino acids: CASSAGRVYNEQFF. The DNA of the CDR3 is TGTGCCAGCAGTGCCGGGAGGGTTTACAATGAGCAGTTCTTC.

As regards this clone: The sample holds other DNA sequences that translate to the same CDR3. The chain couples TRBV3-1 (or the pseudogene TRBV3-2) to TRBJ1-2; 8 nucleotides match TRBD1. V lost 6 bases and J lost 8; bases outside the gene matches: 11. CDR1 and CDR2 from the germline V gene are LGHDT and YNNKEL (reference sequence). CDR3 length: 14 residues. CDR3 amino acids: CASSDGQGAGGYTF. CDR3 DNA sequence: TGTGCCAGCAGTGATGGGCAGGGGGCAGGCGGCTACACCTTC.

This chain connects TRBV6-5 to TRBJ2-2, with a weak D call TRBD1 (6 bases). Germline V gives CDR1 MNHEY, CDR2 SVGAGI. Trimming took 6 bases from V and 0 from J, leaving 8 bases between them. The CDR3 loop spans 14 amino acids. CDR3 sequence reads: CASRDRANTGELFF. CDR3 DNA sequence: TGTGCCAGCAGGGACAGAGCGAACACCGGGGAGCTGTTTTTT.

This clone was seen a few times. This sequence joins TRBV7-8 and TRBJ2-7; the D call may be TRBD1 or TRBD2 (5 bases each). Germline CDR1 SGHVS, CDR2 FQNEAQ. CDR3 size: 13 residues. V lost 5 bases and J 2 bases, leaving 10 bases between the germline ends. CDR3 nucleotides: TGTGCCAGCAGCCGGGACCCAACCTACGAGCAGTACTTC. The encoded protein is CASSRDPTYEQYF.

This rearrangement joins TRBV7-2 to TRBJ1-2; the D is unclear. CDR3 length equals 15 residues. V was cut by 2 bases and J by 2 bases, with 12 bases left in between. The V gene's germline CDR1 is SGHTA and CDR2 FQGNSA. CDR3 loop: CASSLFPQENYGYTF. The CDR3 coding sequence is TGTGCCAGCAGCTTATTCCCCCAAGAGAACTATGGCTACACCTTC.

J is TRBJ2-1 and V is TRBV7-9; tentatively, D is TRBD1 or TRBD2 (5 bases each). V lost 1 base and J 3 bases, leaving 10 bases between the germline ends. Germline V gene data show CDR1 as SEHNR and CDR2 as FQNEAQ (reference sequence). CDR3 size: 15 residues. As DNA, the CDR3 is TGTGCCAGCAGCTTAGGAGGGACCTTCTACAATGAGCAGTTCTTC. It codes for CASSLGGTFYNEQFF. Filled out from reference TRBV7-9 and TRBJ2-1, the complete variable domain reads DTGVSQNPRHKITKRGQNVTFRCDPISEHNRLYWYRQTLGQGPEFLTYFQNEAQLEKSRLLSDRFSAERPKGSFSTLEIQRTEQGDSAMYLCASSLGGTFYNEQFFGPGTRLTVL.

This rearrangement joins TRBV10-3 to TRBJ1-2; possible D gene TRBD1, 5 bases. CDR3 length: 13 residues. V was trimmed by 6 bases and J by 8 bases, leaving 16 bases between them. The germline gives CDR1 ENHRY, CDR2 SYGVKD. The CDR3 DNA sequence: TGTGCCATCAGGGGGGTGGATTTGGGCGGCTACACCTTC. Translated, it gives CAIRGVDLGGYTF.

The chain has TRBV5-4 and TRBJ1-1; weak D call: TRBD1 (5 bases). Trimming left V 5 bases short and J 3 bases short, with 17 bases between. The germline V gene encodes CDR1 SGHNT and CDR2 YYREEE (reference sequence). There are 15 residues in the CDR3. DNA of the CDR3: TGTGCCAGCAGTCAGTCAAGCGGGGGAGACACTGAAGCTTTCTTT. The encoded protein is CASSQSSGGDTEAFF.

The rearrangement links TRBV9 to TRBJ2-3; TRBD2 matches 10 bases. J gave up 5 bases and V 0 bases, and 6 bases lay outside the gene matches. The CDR3 consists of 16 residues. Germline CDR1 is SGDLS and CDR2 is YYNGEE. The DNA for the CDR3 is TGTGCCAGCAGCGTAGCTACTAGCGGGGCTGGAGATACGCAGTATTTT. This gives the protein CASSVATSGAGDTQYF. Supplemented by reference TRBV9 and TRBJ2-3, the full variable domain reads DSGVTQTPKHLITATGQRVTLRCSPRSGDLSVYWYQQSLDQGLQFLIQYYNGEERAKGNILERFSAQQFPDLHSELNLSSLELGDSALYFCASSVATSGAGDTQYFGPGTRLTVL.

Sample share makes this clone medium-sized. The V call is TRBV27, the J call TRBJ1-4, with 7 bases that match TRBD1. V gave up 5 bases and J gave up 8 bases; unmatched junction bases: 8. CDR1 and CDR2 (germline): MNHEY, SMNVEV (reference sequence). The CDR3 is made up of 14 amino acids. The CDR3 DNA reads TGTGCCAGCAGTCTACAGGGGATAGGGGAAAAACTGTTTTTT. This codes for CASSLQGIGEKLFF.

This chain uses TRBV27 with TRBJ1-5; 7 bases agree with TRBD1. The CDR3 contains 15 residues. Germline V gives CDR1 MNHEY, CDR2 SMNVEV (reference sequence). Germline trimming cut 3 bases from V and 2 bases from J; bases unmatched to any gene: 4. CDR3 DNA: TGTGCCAGCAGTTTCCAAACAGGGGGCAATCAGCCCCAGCATTTT. It translates to CASSFQTGGNQPQHF.

This clone was seen a few times. This rearrangement joins TRBV3-1 (or the pseudogene TRBV3-2) to TRBJ1-2; 10 bases map to TRBD1. Germline V gives CDR1 LGHDT, CDR2 YNNKEL (reference sequence). The CDR3 runs 14 residues. Trimming cost V 2 bases and J 5 bases; bases outside gene matches: 2. CDR3: CASSQMDRGYGYTF. In nucleotides, the CDR3 is TGTGCCAGCAGCCAAATGGACAGGGGGTATGGCTACACCTTC.

This chain joins TRBV27 and TRBJ1-3, with no clear D. Between the trimmed V and J ends, which lost 4 bases and 4 bases, there was a span of 8 bases. The length of the CDR3 is 13 residues. Germline CDR1 and CDR2: MNHEY and SMNVEV (reference sequence). The CDR3, as DNA: TGTGCCAGCAGTTCACTTCAGGGAAACACCATATATTTT. This encodes CASSSLQGNTIYF.

The chain combines TRBV5-4 with TRBJ2-7, with TRBD2 matching 11 bases. The ends lost 7 bases at V and 6 bases at J; junction bases unmatched: 6. The CDR3 spans 13 residues. Germline V gives CDR1 SGHNT, CDR2 YYREEE (reference sequence). The CDR3 bases are TGTGCCAGCCAACTAGCGGGAGCAATCGAGCAGTACTTC. Translation gives CASQLAGAIEQYF.

The chain couples TRBV6-6 to TRBJ2-2; TRBD1 might be the D (6 bases). Trimming cost V 10 bases and J 0 bases, with 9 bases left between them. The germline V gene encodes CDR1 MNHNY and CDR2 SVGAGI (reference sequence). There are 13 residues in the CDR3. The CDR3 loop reads CAIQGTNTGELFF. The CDR3, as DNA: TGTGCCATCCAGGGGACGAACACCGGGGAGCTGTTTTTT.

The V and J genes are TRBV4-1 and TRBJ2-2, with D unresolved. The CDR3 is 14 residues long. V was pared by 0 bases and J by 3 bases, with 5 bases between. From germline, CDR1 is MGHRA and CDR2 YSYEKL. CDR3 bases: TGCGCCAGCAGCCAAGATCCCTACACCGGGGAGCTGTTTTTT. This codes for CASSQDPYTGELFF.

The chain combines TRBV6-5 with TRBJ1-2, with D unclear. The germline gives CDR1 MNHEY, CDR2 SVGAGI. CDR3 size: 13 residues. V lost 6 bases, J lost 4 bases, and 12 bases lay in between. CDR3 loop: CASRDLGSYGYTF. CDR3 sequence (DNA): TGTGCCAGCAGAGACTTGGGAAGCTATGGCTACACCTTC.

The gene calls are TRBV5-1 and TRBJ1-4, with D uncertain. This CDR3 region has 16 residues. CDR1 SGHRS and CDR2 YFSETQ come from the germline V gene. The V end was cut by 4 bases, the J end by 4 bases, with 17 bases between. CDR3 coding DNA: TGCGCCAGCAGCCAACTTGGAACATCCGGTAATGAAAAACTGTTTTTT. It specifies CASSQLGTSGNEKLFF.

The V call is TRBV6-1, the J call TRBJ2-7; D is possibly TRBD2 (5 bases). In germline, CDR1 is MNHNS, CDR2 SASEGT. This CDR3 is 12 amino acids long. Trimming stripped 2 bases from V and 4 bases from J, with 6 bases between. This CDR3 reads CASSEQRYEQYF. The CDR3 region has the DNA TGTGCCAGCAGTGAACAGCGGTACGAGCAGTACTTC.

CDR3 nucleotides: TGTGCCAGCAGTGAGGCGGATCCCCCCACTGAAGCTTTCTTT. This sequence encodes CASSEADPPTEAFF. The V call is TRBV6-1, the J call TRBJ1-1, with D uncertain. The germline V and J ends were trimmed by 3 bases and 4 bases, with 12 bases remaining between them. Germline V CDR1 and CDR2: MNHNS, SASEGT. The CDR3 extends over 14 amino acids.